This T cell receptor beta chain was profiled in a study of blood T cell repertoires in COVID-19. About the research overall: Samples came from the United States, Italy and Spain, spanning acute and convalescent COVID-19. The analysed material was cDNA or gDNA that came from T cells, B-cell-depleted T cells, or PBMCs.

As originally analysed: Counts of nucleated cells, estimated from reference gene primer amplification, were obtained. Method: immunoSEQ multiplex PCR; TCRdb's copy keeps in-frame clones and lacks some. Clone size and the V and J calls come from that table; the DNA yielded D and trimming. The sample holds roughly 700,000 clones, over 80% seen once. The receptor's source is a woman younger than 30 with acute or convalescent COVID-19. Specimen: peripheral blood.

In nucleotides, the CDR3 is TGTGCCAGCAGCCCCCCGACAGTCTACAATGAGCAGTTCTTC. It specifies CASSPPTVYNEQFF. The chain employs TRBV9 and TRBJ2-1; D is perhaps TRBD1 (5 bases). Germline CDR1 and CDR2: SGDLS and YYNGEE. The CDR3 is made up of 14 amino acids. The germline V and J ends were trimmed by 4 bases and 3 bases, with 11 bases remaining between them.